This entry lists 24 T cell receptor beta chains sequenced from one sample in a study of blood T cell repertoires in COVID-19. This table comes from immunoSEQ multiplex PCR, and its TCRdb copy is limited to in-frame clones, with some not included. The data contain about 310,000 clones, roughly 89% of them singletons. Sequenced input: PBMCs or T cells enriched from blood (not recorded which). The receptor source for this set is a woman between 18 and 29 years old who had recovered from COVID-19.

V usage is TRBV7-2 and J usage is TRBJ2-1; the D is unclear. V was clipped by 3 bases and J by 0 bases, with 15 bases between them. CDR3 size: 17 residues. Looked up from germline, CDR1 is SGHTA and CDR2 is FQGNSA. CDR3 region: CASSLELLLASYNEQFF. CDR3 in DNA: TGTGCCAGCAGCTTGGAGCTTCTATTGGCCTCCTACAATGAGCAGTTCTTC.

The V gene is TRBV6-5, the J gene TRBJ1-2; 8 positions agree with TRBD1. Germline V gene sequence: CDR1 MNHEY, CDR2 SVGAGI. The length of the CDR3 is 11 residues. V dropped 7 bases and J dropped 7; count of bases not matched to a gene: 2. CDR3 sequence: CASTDRGGYTF. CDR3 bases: TGTGCCAGCACCGACAGGGGTGGCTACACCTTC.

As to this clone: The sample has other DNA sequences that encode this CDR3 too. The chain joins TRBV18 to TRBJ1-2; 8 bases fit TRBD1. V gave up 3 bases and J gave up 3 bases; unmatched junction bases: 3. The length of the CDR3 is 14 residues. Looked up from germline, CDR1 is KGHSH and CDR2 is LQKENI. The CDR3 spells CASSPTGADYGYTF. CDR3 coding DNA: TGTGCCAGCTCACCGACAGGGGCGGACTATGGCTACACCTTC. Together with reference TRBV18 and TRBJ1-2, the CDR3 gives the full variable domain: NAGVMQNPRHLVRRRGQEARLRCSPMKGHSHVYWYRQLPEEGLKFMVYLQKENIIDESGMPKERFSAEFPKEGPSILRIQQVVRGDSAAYFCASSPTGADYGYTFGSGTRLTVV.

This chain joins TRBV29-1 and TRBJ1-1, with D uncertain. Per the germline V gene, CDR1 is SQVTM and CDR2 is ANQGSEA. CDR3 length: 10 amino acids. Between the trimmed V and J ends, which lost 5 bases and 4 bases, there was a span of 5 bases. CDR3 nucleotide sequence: TGCAGCGTTCAAATCACTGAAGCTTTCTTT. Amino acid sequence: CSVQITEAFF. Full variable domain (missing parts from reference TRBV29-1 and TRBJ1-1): SAVISQKPSRDICQRGTSLTIQCQVDSQVTMMFWYRQQPGQSLTLIATANQGSEATYESGFVIDKFPISRPNLTFSTLTVSNMSPEDSSIYLCSVQITEAFFGQGTRLTVV.

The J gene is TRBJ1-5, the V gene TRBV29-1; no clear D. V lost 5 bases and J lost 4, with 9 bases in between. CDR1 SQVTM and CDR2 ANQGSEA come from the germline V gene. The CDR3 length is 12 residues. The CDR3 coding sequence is TGCAGCGTTATCGCGGGGAATCAGCCCCAGCATTTT. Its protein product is CSVIAGNQPQHF.

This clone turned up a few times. The CDR3 reads CASSLGHYGYTF. The DNA for the CDR3 is TGTGCCAGCAGCTTAGGGCACTATGGCTACACCTTC. V usage is TRBV7-2 and J usage is TRBJ1-2; D unresolved. The CDR3 runs to 12 residues. Germline V lookup: CDR1 SGHTA, CDR2 FQGNSA. The germline V and J ends were trimmed by 1 base and 3 bases, with 3 bases remaining between them.

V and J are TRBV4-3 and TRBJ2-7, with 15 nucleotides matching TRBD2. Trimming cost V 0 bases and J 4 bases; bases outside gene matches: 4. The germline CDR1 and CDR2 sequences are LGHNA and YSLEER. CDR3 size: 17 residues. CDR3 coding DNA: TGCGCCAGCAGCCAAGAAGTAGGGACTAGCGGGGGGTACGAGCAGTACTTC. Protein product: CASSQEVGTSGGYEQYF.

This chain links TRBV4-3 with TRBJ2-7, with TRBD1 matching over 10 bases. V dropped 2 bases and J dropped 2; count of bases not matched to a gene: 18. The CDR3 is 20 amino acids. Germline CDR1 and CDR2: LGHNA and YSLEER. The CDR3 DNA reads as TGCGCCAGCAGCCAACATCCCGCGGGACAGGGGACGGTAGGGGCCTACGAGCAGTACTTC. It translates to CASSQHPAGQGTVGAYEQYF.

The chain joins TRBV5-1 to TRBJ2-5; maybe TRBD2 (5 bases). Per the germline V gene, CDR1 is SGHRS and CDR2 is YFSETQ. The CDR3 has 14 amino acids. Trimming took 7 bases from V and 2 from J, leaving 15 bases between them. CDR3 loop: CASAFPGSQETQYF. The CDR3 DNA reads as TGCGCCAGCGCATTTCCGGGATCTCAAGAGACCCAGTACTTC.

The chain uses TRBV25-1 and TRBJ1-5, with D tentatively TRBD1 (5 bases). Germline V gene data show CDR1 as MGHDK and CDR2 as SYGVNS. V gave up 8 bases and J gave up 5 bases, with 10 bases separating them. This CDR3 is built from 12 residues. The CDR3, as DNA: TGTGCCAGCCGAGACAGTGATCAGCCCCAGCATTTT. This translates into CASRDSDQPQHF.

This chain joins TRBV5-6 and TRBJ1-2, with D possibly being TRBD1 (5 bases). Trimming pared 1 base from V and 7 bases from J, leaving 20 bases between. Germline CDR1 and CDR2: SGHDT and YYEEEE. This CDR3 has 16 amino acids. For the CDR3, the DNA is TGTGCCAGCAGCTTGTTGAACGGGGGGATCCGCTCTGGCTACACCTTC. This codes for CASSLLNGGIRSGYTF.

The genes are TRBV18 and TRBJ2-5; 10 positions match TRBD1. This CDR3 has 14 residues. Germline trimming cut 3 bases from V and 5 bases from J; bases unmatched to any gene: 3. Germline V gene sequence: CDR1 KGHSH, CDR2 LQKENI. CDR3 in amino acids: CASSPDRGWETQYF. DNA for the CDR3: TGTGCCAGCTCACCGGACAGGGGGTGGGAGACCCAGTACTTC.

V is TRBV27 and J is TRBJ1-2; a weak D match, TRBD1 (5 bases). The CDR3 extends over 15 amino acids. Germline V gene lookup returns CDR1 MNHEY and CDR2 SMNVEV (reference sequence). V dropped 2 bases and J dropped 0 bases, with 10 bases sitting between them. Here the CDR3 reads CASSLVDRPNYGYTF. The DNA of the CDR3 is TGTGCCAGCAGTTTAGTAGACAGACCTAACTATGGCTACACCTTC.

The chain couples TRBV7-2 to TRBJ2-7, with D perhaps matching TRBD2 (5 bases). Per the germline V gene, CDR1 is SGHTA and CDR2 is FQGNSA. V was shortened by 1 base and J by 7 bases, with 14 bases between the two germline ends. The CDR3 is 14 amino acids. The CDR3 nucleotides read TGTGCCAGCAGCTTAGTCGGTAGGGAGAGGGAGCAGTACTTC. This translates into CASSLVGREREQYF. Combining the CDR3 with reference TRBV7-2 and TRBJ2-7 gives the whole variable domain GAGVSQSPSNKVTEKGKDVELRCDPISGHTALYWYRQSLGQGLEFLIYFQGNSAPDKSGLPSDRFSAERTGGSVSTLTIQRTQQEDSAVYLCASSLVGREREQYFGPGTRLTVT.

CDR3 sequence reads: CASSQVGGRAFGYTF. The DNA for the CDR3 is TGTGCCAGCAGCCAAGTCGGGGGTAGGGCGTTTGGCTACACCTTC. The chain combines TRBV14 with TRBJ1-2, with D possibly matching TRBD1 (5 bases). Germline V gene sequence: CDR1 SGHDN, CDR2 FVKESK. Deletions cut 1 base from V and 7 bases from J, with 16 bases between. The CDR3 sequence is 15 residues long.

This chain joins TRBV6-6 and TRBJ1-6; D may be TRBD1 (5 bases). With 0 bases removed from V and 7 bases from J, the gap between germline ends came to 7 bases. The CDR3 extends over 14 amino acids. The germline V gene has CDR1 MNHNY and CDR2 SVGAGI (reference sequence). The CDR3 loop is CASSYSTENSPLHF. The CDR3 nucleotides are TGTGCCAGCAGTTACTCGACAGAGAATTCACCCCTCCACTTT.

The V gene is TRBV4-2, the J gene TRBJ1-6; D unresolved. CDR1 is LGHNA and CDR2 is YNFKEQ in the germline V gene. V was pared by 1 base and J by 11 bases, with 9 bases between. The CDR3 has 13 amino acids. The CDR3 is CASSQVERAPLHF. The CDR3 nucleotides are TGTGCCAGCAGCCAAGTCGAGAGGGCACCCCTCCACTTT.

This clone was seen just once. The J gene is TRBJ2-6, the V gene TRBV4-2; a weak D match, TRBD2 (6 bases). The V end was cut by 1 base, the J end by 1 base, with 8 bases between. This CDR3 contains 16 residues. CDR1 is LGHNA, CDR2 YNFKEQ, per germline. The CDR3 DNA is TGTGCCAGCAGCCAAGGGGGAGGTTCTGGGGCCAACGTCCTGACTTTC. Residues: CASSQGGGSGANVLTF.

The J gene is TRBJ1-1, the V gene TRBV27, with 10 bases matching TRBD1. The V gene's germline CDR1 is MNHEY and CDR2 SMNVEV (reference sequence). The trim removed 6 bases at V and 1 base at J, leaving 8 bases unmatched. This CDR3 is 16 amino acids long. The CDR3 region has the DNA TGTGCCAGCAGCCATAGACAGGGGGCGAGGAACACTGAAGCTTTCTTT. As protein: CASSHRQGARNTEAFF.

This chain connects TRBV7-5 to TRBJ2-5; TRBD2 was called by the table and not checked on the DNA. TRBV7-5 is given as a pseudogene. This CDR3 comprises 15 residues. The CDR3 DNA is TGTGTCAGACCCCCTCTAGAGAAGGAACAAGAGACCCAGTACTTC. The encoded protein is CVRPPLEKEQETQYF.

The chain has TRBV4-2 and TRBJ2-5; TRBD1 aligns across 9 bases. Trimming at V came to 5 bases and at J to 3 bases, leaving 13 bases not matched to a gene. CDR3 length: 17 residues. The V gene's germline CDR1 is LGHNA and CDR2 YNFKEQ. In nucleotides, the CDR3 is TGTGCCAGCAGCTCCTCGGGACAGGGAGAATGGGAAGAGACCCAGTACTTC. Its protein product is CASSSSGQGEWEETQYF.

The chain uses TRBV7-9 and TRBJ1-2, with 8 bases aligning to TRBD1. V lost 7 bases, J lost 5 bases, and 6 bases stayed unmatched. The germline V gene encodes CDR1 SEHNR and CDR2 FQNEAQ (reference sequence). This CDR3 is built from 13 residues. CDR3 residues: CASTRGQVYGYTF. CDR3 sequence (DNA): TGTGCCAGCACCAGGGGACAGGTTTATGGCTACACCTTC. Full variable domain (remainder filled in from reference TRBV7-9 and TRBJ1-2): DTGVSQNPRHKITKRGQNVTFRCDPISEHNRLYWYRQTLGQGPEFLTYFQNEAQLEKSRLLSDRFSAERPKGSFSTLEIQRTEQGDSAMYLCASTRGQVYGYTFGSGTRLTVV.

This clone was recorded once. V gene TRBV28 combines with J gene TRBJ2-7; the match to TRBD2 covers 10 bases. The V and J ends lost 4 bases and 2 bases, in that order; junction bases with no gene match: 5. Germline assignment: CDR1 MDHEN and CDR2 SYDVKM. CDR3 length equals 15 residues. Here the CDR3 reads CASSSQSGGAYEQYF. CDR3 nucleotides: TGTGCCAGCAGTTCTCAGAGCGGGGGGGCCTACGAGCAGTACTTC.

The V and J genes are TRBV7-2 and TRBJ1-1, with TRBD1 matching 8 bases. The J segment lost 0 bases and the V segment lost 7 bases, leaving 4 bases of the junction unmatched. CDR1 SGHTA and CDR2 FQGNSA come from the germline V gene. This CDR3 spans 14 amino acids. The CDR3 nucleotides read TGTGCCAGCACACGACAGGGGTTGAACACTGAAGCTTTCTTT. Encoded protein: CASTRQGLNTEAFF.